The 13 T cell receptor beta chains listed next were all sequenced from one sample in a study of radiation and T cells in renal cell carcinoma. Time point given: baseline pretreatment blood. As to treatment: 15 Gy SBRT to primary tumor, nephrectomy 4 weeks later. Sequencing used immunoSEQ multiplex PCR; TCRdb keeps in-frame clones, though not all of them. The sample has 120,000 to 150,000 clones, over 65% seen once. Source: blood, taken from a patient whose treatment included radiotherapy and nephrectomy. The origin of the receptors is a woman aged 45-65 years with renal cell carcinoma.

This chain links TRBV5-1 with TRBJ2-1; D unresolved. Trimming removed 5 bases at V and 0 bases at J, with 12 bases between. Germline V gene data show CDR1 as SGHRS and CDR2 as YFSETQ. The CDR3 loop spans 15 amino acids. Here the CDR3 DNA reads TGCGCCAGCAGAGGGTGGGCCGGCTCCTACAATGAGCAGTTCTTC. Translating gives CASRGWAGSYNEQFF.

V usage is TRBV11-3 and J usage is TRBJ2-2; no clear D. CDR1 and CDR2 from the germline V gene are SGHNT and YENEEA. The length of the CDR3 is 12 residues. V lost 1 base to trimming and J lost 9 bases, with 6 bases between them. CDR3 amino acids: CASSLGSRELFF. CDR3 nucleotides: TGTGCCAGCAGCTTAGGGTCCCGGGAGCTGTTTTTT. The whole variable domain, filled in from reference TRBV11-3 and TRBJ2-2, reads EAGVVQSPRYKIIEKKQPVAFWCNPISGHNTLYWYLQNLGQGPELLIRYENEEAVDDSQLPKDRFSAERLKGVDSTLKIQPAELGDSAVYLCASSLGSRELFFGEGSRLTVL.

The chain carries TRBV19 and TRBJ2-2; possibly TRBD2 for D (5 bases). The CDR3 has 14 residues. The V gene lost 8 bases and the J gene lost 2 bases, with 12 bases spanning the gap. Germline V gives CDR1 LNHDA, CDR2 SQIVND (reference sequence). The CDR3 nucleotides are TGTGCCAGTGAGGGAAGAGGCAACACCGGGGAGCTGTTTTTT. Translated, it gives CASEGRGNTGELFF.

CDR3 in amino acids: CASSLTSGFNEAFF. The CDR3 DNA is TGTGCCAGCAGCTTAACGTCAGGGTTCAATGAAGCTTTCTTT. The V gene is TRBV7-2, the J gene TRBJ1-1, with D perhaps matching TRBD1 (5 bases). The CDR3 is 14 amino acids. Germline assignment: CDR1 SGHTA and CDR2 FQGNSA. V gave up 2 bases and J gave up 7 bases, with 14 bases separating them.

This clone was counted between two and nine times. The V gene is TRBV7-2, the J gene TRBJ1-2; D is uncertain. The ends were cut back, 5 bases at V and 4 bases at J, with 17 bases in the middle. The CDR3 contains 15 residues. Germline V CDR1 and CDR2: SGHTA, FQGNSA. This CDR3 is CASSRSTGGGYGYTF. The CDR3 DNA reads TGTGCCAGCAGCCGTAGCACGGGTGGAGGCTATGGCTACACCTTC.

The rearrangement links TRBV25-1 to TRBJ1-2; D is unclear. The CDR3 length is 15 residues. Germline CDR1 reads MGHDK; CDR2 reads SYGVNS. Trimming shortened V by 0 bases and J by 2 bases, and 10 bases separated the two germline ends. CDR3 residues: CASSEYRGFNYGYTF. The CDR3 DNA sequence: TGTGCCAGCAGTGAATATCGAGGTTTCAACTATGGCTACACCTTC.

V is TRBV7-2 and J is TRBJ2-1; weak D call: TRBD1 (6 bases). The germline V gene encodes CDR1 SGHTA and CDR2 FQGNSA. The CDR3 covers 12 residues. The V gene lost 5 bases and the J gene lost 9 bases, with 11 bases spanning the gap. The CDR3 sequence: CASSLGGIEQFF. CDR3 nucleotide sequence: TGTGCCAGCAGCCTAGGGGGTATTGAGCAGTTCTTC.

The chain joins TRBV5-1 to TRBJ2-1; TRBD2 matches 14 bases. V lost 4 bases and J lost 7; bases outside the gene matches: 4. The CDR3 runs to 15 residues. Looked up from germline, CDR1 is SGHRS and CDR2 is YFSETQ. DNA for the CDR3: TGCGCCAGCAGCCCGGGACTAGCGGGGGCTAATGAGCAGTTCTTC. Residues: CASSPGLAGANEQFF.

This clone was found a few times. The chain links TRBV5-4 to TRBJ2-2, with no clear D. V lost 4 bases and J 0 bases, leaving 13 bases between the germline ends. The CDR3 extends over 16 amino acids. The V gene's germline CDR1 is SGHNT and CDR2 YYREEE (reference sequence). The CDR3 protein is CASSLRRRANTGELFF. For the CDR3, the DNA is TGTGCCAGCAGCCTAAGACGACGGGCGAACACCGGGGAGCTGTTTTTT.

The chain links TRBV25-1 to TRBJ1-5; D is ambiguous. The CDR3 covers 14 residues. V was pared by 3 bases and J by 5 bases, with 11 bases between. Per germline, CDR1 MGHDK and CDR2 SYGVNS. The CDR3 DNA follows: TGTGCCAGCAGTGAGCCTTCAGTGGATCAGCCCCAGCATTTT. This translates into CASSEPSVDQPQHF. Full variable domain (rest looked up from reference TRBV25-1 and TRBJ1-5): EADIYQTPRYLVIGTGKKITLECSQTMGHDKMYWYQQDPGMELHLIHYSYGVNSTEKGDLSSESTVSRIRTEHFPLTLESARPSHTSQYLCASSEPSVDQPQHFGDGTRLSIL.

The rearrangement links TRBV6-6 to TRBJ2-7; 8 bases match TRBD1. The V segment lost 7 bases and the J segment 6 bases; nucleotides outside the gene matches: 11. There are 14 residues in the CDR3. CDR1 MNHNY and CDR2 SVGAGI come from the germline V gene (reference sequence). The CDR3 here is CASMLVGQGGEQYF. CDR3 in DNA: TGTGCCAGCATGTTAGTTGGACAGGGAGGCGAGCAGTACTTC.

The V and J genes are TRBV2 and TRBJ1-3; no clear D. This CDR3 comprises 13 residues. Germline V CDR1 and CDR2: SNHLY, FYNNEI. Trimming shortened V by 9 bases and J by 0 bases, and 9 bases separated the two germline ends. This chain's CDR3 is CASPTDSGNTIYF. The CDR3 DNA sequence: TGTGCCAGTCCCACGGACTCTGGAAACACCATATATTTT.

This chain connects TRBV20-1 to TRBJ1-1; D is perhaps TRBD1 (6 bases). The CDR3 has 11 residues. Germline V gives CDR1 DFQATT, CDR2 SNEGSKA (reference sequence). Trimming left V 6 bases short and J 4 bases short, with 9 bases between. CDR3 in DNA: TGCAGTGCCCGAGGGGGCACTGAAGCTTTCTTT. It encodes CSARGGTEAFF.